The 27 T cell receptor beta chains presented below share a single source sample, sequenced in a study of shared clonotypes between healthy human individuals. Sequencing used immunoSEQ multiplex PCR; TCRdb keeps in-frame clones, though not all of them. The sample consists of roughly 640,000 clones, approximately 79% of them appearing once. Sequenced material: memory CD4+ T cells sorted from blood. As for subset: CD45RA-negative fraction. Receptors originate from a woman in her thirties in good health.

This clone was detected once. The chain carries TRBV5-5 and TRBJ2-2; D is unresolved. This CDR3 is built from 17 residues. Trimming took 4 bases from V and 6 from J, leaving 22 bases between them. CDR1 and CDR2 (germline): SGHKS, YYEKEE (reference sequence). For the CDR3, the DNA is TGTGCCAGCAGCCCGTTTAGGTCGGGCGCCCTTTCCGGGGAGCTGTTTTTT. Its protein product is CASSPFRSGALSGELFF.

Turning to this clone: This CDR3 is also generated by other DNA sequences in the sample. The chain recombines TRBV5-1 with TRBJ2-5; D gene unclear. Trimming took off 2 bases at V and 2 bases at J, with 7 bases between the two ends. CDR3 length: 13 amino acids. Germline CDR1 and CDR2: SGHRS and YFSETQ. The CDR3 here is CASSFQPQETQYF. The DNA of the CDR3 is TGCGCCAGCAGCTTCCAACCTCAAGAGACCCAGTACTTC.

The chain recombines TRBV6-5 with TRBJ1-2; D not certain. V was cut by 2 bases and J by 8 bases, with 15 bases left in between. The CDR3 extends over 14 amino acids. Germline-derived CDR1 and CDR2 are MNHEY and SVGAGI. The CDR3 DNA is TGTGCCAGCAGTTACCGGACCTCCCGACAAGGCTACACCTTC. Encoded protein: CASSYRTSRQGYTF.

This clone was recorded only once. This rearrangement joins TRBV25-1 to TRBJ2-1, with D possibly being TRBD2 (6 bases). Trimming took off 8 bases at V and 1 base at J, with 15 bases between the two ends. Per the germline V gene, CDR1 is MGHDK and CDR2 is SYGVNS. This CDR3 is 15 amino acids long. Written as DNA, the CDR3 is TGTGCCAGCGGCTGGAGGGCCGGTTCCTACAATGAGCAGTTCTTC. Translated: CASGWRAGSYNEQFF.

V usage is TRBV4-1 and J usage is TRBJ2-5; no reliable D call. Germline CDR1 is MGHRA and CDR2 is YSYEKL. V shed 0 bases and J shed 1 base, with 18 bases lying between them. The CDR3 length is 18 residues. DNA of the CDR3: TGCGCCAGCAGCCAAGACAGTATCTCACTGACCGCCCAAGAGACCCAGTACTTC. Protein: CASSQDSISLTAQETQYF.

This clone was seen a few times. This chain joins TRBV28 and TRBJ1-2, with a tentative D call TRBD1 (5 bases). Germline V CDR1 and CDR2: MDHEN, SYDVKM. The V end was cut by 10 bases, the J end by 8 bases, with 17 bases between. The CDR3 has 12 residues. The CDR3 loop is CATSREPWGYTF. The CDR3 coding sequence is TGTGCCACTTCCAGGGAGCCCTGGGGCTACACCTTC.

This clone appeared a few times. The gene calls are TRBV30 and TRBJ1-1, with D perhaps TRBD1 (5 bases). Trimming took 0 bases from V and 6 from J, leaving 14 bases between them. Germline lookup yields CDR1 GTSNPN and CDR2 SVGIG (reference sequence). The CDR3 consists of 14 residues. CDR3 coding DNA: TGTGCCTGGAGTGTACGAGGTTCGGGGCCTGAAGCTTTCTTT. This translates into CAWSVRGSGPEAFF.

The chain couples TRBV27 to TRBJ2-1, with 7 positions matching TRBD1. Per germline, CDR1 MNHEY and CDR2 SMNVEV (reference sequence). This CDR3 is built from 12 residues. Losses at the gene ends were 4 bases for V and 8 bases for J; bases not matched to a gene: 2. CDR3 DNA: TGTGCCAGCAGTTACAGGGGATATGAGCAGTTCTTC. Protein product: CASSYRGYEQFF.

V gene TRBV19 combines with J gene TRBJ1-5, with 7 bases fitting TRBD1. The CDR3 has 13 residues. V shed 6 bases, J shed 7 bases, and the junction held 6 bases outside the gene matches. Germline V lookup: CDR1 LNHDA, CDR2 SQIVND (reference sequence). The CDR3 nucleotides are TGTGCCAGTAGACCGGGACAGATCCAGCCCCAGCATTTT. This translates into CASRPGQIQPQHF. Looking up the rest from reference TRBV19 and TRBJ1-5 gives the full variable domain: DGGITQSPKYLFRKEGQNVTLSCEQNLNHDAMYWYRQDPGQGLRLIYYSQIVNDFQKGDIAEGYSVSREKKESFPLTVTSAQKNPTAFYLCASRPGQIQPQHFGDGTRLSIL.

The rearrangement links TRBV7-2 to TRBJ2-1; 9 positions agree with TRBD2. Per germline, CDR1 SGHTA and CDR2 FQGNSA. After removal of 2 bases from V and 7 bases from J, the junction contained 6 bases not matched to a gene. The CDR3 has 15 residues. The CDR3 here is CASSLRAGGGNEQFF. The DNA of the CDR3 is TGTGCCAGCAGCTTAAGGGCGGGAGGGGGTAATGAGCAGTTCTTC.

This chain links TRBV28 with TRBJ2-1; 9 bases are shared with TRBD1. The CDR3 loop spans 17 amino acids. Germline trimming cut 2 bases from V and 4 bases from J; bases unmatched to any gene: 9. The V gene's germline CDR1 is MDHEN and CDR2 SYDVKM. For the CDR3, the DNA is TGTGCCAGCAGTTTAGACAGGGGGGTGGGAGGATACAATGAGCAGTTCTTC. It codes for CASSLDRGVGGYNEQFF.

The chain employs TRBV5-1 and TRBJ1-2; tentatively, D is TRBD1 (5 bases). The CDR3 runs to 17 residues. CDR1 is SGHRS, CDR2 YFSETQ, per germline. V was trimmed by 0 bases and J by 5 bases, leaving 20 bases between them. The CDR3 region has the DNA TGCGCCAGCAGCTTGGCCGGGACGGCGGAGGGGATATATGGCTACACCTTC. Residues: CASSLAGTAEGIYGYTF.

The chain has TRBV9 and TRBJ2-3, with TRBD2 as a possible D gene (6 bases). Germline-derived CDR1 and CDR2 are SGDLS and YYNGEE. Trimming left V 0 bases short and J 2 bases short, with 10 bases between. The CDR3 covers 15 residues. In DNA form, the CDR3 reads TGTGCCAGCAGCGTAGATGTAGCGGCCACAGATACGCAGTATTTT. Amino acid sequence: CASSVDVAATDTQYF.

The J gene is TRBJ2-7, the V gene TRBV2, with 10 bases identical to TRBD1. Unmatched junction bases numbered 12, after V lost 7 bases and J lost 0 bases. This CDR3 has 17 amino acids. Germline CDR1 and CDR2: SNHLY and FYNNEI. Here the CDR3 reads CASTERGGQGSSYEQYF. Written as DNA, the CDR3 is TGTGCCAGCACCGAAAGGGGGGGACAGGGGAGCTCCTACGAGCAGTACTTC.

A single count supports this clone. The V call is TRBV19, the J call TRBJ1-5, with D possibly TRBD1 on 5 matching bases. Germline V gene data show CDR1 as LNHDA and CDR2 as SQIVND (reference sequence). CDR3 length: 15 amino acids. V was shortened by 1 base and J by 0 bases, with 7 bases between the two germline ends. The chain's CDR3 is CASSIGTTSNQPQHF. The CDR3 DNA reads TGTGCCAGTAGTATAGGGACAACTAGCAATCAGCCCCAGCATTTT.

This clone was counted a few times. This chain joins TRBV29-1 and TRBJ2-3; the D is unclear. The CDR3 runs 12 residues. Germline assignment: CDR1 SQVTM and CDR2 ANQGSEA. V was trimmed by 2 bases and J by 6 bases, leaving 9 bases between them. The CDR3 region has the DNA TGCAGCGTTGAACCCCTAGTGGATACGCAGTATTTT. It is translated as CSVEPLVDTQYF.

The chain is built from TRBV27 and TRBJ1-5; 9 bases are a match to TRBD1. In germline, CDR1 is MNHEY, CDR2 SMNVEV (reference sequence). V was pared by 8 bases and J by 2 bases, with 1 base of the junction left unmatched. There are 13 residues in the CDR3. The CDR3 sequence is CASRTGGNQPQHF. The CDR3 bases are TGTGCCAGCCGGACAGGGGGCAATCAGCCCCAGCATTTT.

The chain uses TRBV7-9 and TRBJ1-1, with D tentatively TRBD1 (5 bases). This CDR3 comprises 13 residues. Germline CDR1 SEHNR, CDR2 FQNEAQ (reference sequence). Trimming removed 8 bases from V and 5 bases from J, with 15 bases in between. The chain's CDR3 is CASRGTGRTEAFF. CDR3 DNA sequence: TGTGCCAGCCGGGGGACCGGGCGAACTGAAGCTTTCTTT.

The chain recombines TRBV11-2 with TRBJ1-1; D is possibly TRBD1 (5 bases). V shed 5 bases and J shed 4 bases, with 17 bases lying between them. The CDR3 totals 15 residues. Looked up from germline, CDR1 is SGHAT and CDR2 is FQNNGV. The CDR3 spells CASSPLSGGVTEAFF. The CDR3 bases are TGTGCCAGCAGCCCCCTTAGCGGAGGGGTCACTGAAGCTTTCTTT.

This chain connects TRBV6-6 to TRBJ1-2; D possibly corresponds to TRBD1 (6 bases). The CDR3 has 14 residues. Trimming pared 5 bases from V and 0 bases from J, leaving 10 bases between. Germline assignment: CDR1 MNHNY and CDR2 SVGAGI (reference sequence). The CDR3 nucleotides are TGTGCCAGCAGTACGACAGGCACTAACTATGGCTACACCTTC. Translated, it gives CASSTTGTNYGYTF.

The rearrangement uses TRBV6-4 and TRBJ1-2, with 7 nucleotides matching TRBD1. Unmatched junction bases numbered 6, after V lost 10 bases and J lost 4 bases. The CDR3 is made up of 12 amino acids. Germline V lookup: CDR1 MRHNA, CDR2 SNTAGT. The CDR3, as DNA: TGTGCCACCCGACAGGGTGTCTATGGCTACACCTTC. Its translation: CATRQGVYGYTF.

The count of this clone is one. Other nucleotide sequences in the sample specify the same CDR3. This chain connects TRBV9 to TRBJ2-5; a possible D gene is TRBD2 (5 bases). The germline gives CDR1 SGDLS, CDR2 YYNGEE. The V end lost 0 bases, the J end lost 2 bases, and 5 bases lay between the germline ends. The CDR3 extends over 13 amino acids. CDR3 coding DNA: TGTGCCAGCAGCGTAGGCGGGCAAGAGACCCAGTACTTC. Translated: CASSVGGQETQYF.

This rearrangement joins TRBV5-4 to TRBJ2-5; D is undetermined. The assigned J gene may be wrong: the sequence end matches TRBJ2-7 better. CDR1 is SGHNT, CDR2 YYREEE, per germline (reference sequence). This CDR3 spans 13 amino acids. The CDR3 here is CASSLAPQLEQYF. The CDR3 bases are TGTGCCAGCAGCTTGGCTCCACAGCTCGAGCAGTACTTC.

In this sample, this clone turned up once. The chain has TRBV18 and TRBJ1-1; D unresolved. This CDR3 has 14 amino acids. Trimming stripped 2 bases from V and 5 bases from J, with 12 bases between. Germline V CDR1 and CDR2: KGHSH, LQKENI. As DNA, the CDR3 is TGTGCCAGCTCACCAGGTAAAGGCAAAACTGAAGCTTTCTTT. Amino acid sequence: CASSPGKGKTEAFF.

The chain combines TRBV9 with TRBJ2-5; no firm D call. CDR1 SGDLS and CDR2 YYNGEE come from the germline V gene. Trimming took off 3 bases at V and 4 bases at J, with 7 bases between the two ends. The length of the CDR3 is 12 residues. The CDR3 loop reads CASSAGSETQYF. Here the CDR3 DNA reads TGTGCCAGCAGCGCAGGTTCAGAGACCCAGTACTTC. Supplemented by reference TRBV9 and TRBJ2-5, the full variable domain reads DSGVTQTPKHLITATGQRVTLRCSPRSGDLSVYWYQQSLDQGLQFLIQYYNGEERAKGNILERFSAQQFPDLHSELNLSSLELGDSALYFCASSAGSETQYFGPGTRLLVL.

This chain links TRBV19 with TRBJ1-5, with 9 positions matching TRBD1. CDR3 length: 14 residues. V dropped 8 bases and J dropped 7; count of bases not matched to a gene: 9. Germline values: CDR1 LNHDA, CDR2 SQIVND (reference sequence). The CDR3: CASSGQGGLQPQHF. The CDR3 DNA reads as TGTGCCAGTTCGGGACAGGGCGGATTGCAGCCCCAGCATTTT.

With respect to this clone: The identical CDR3 is also encoded by other nucleotide sequences in the sample. The CDR3 DNA reads TGCGCCAGCAGCGAGGCTAGCGGCTCCTACAATGAGCAGTTCTTC. This codes for CASSEASGSYNEQFF. J is TRBJ2-1 and V is TRBV5-1; 7 nucleotides match TRBD2. The germline CDR1 and CDR2 sequences are SGHRS and YFSETQ. V lost 4 bases and J lost 0; bases outside the gene matches: 4. CDR3 length: 15 residues.